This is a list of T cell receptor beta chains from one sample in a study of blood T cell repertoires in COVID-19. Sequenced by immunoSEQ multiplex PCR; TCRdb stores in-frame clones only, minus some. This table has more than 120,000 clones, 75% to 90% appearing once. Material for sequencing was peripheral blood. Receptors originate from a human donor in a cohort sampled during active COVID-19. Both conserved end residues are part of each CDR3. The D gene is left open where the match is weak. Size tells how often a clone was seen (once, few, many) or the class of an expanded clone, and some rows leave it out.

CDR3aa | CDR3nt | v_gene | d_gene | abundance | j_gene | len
CASSLDPGGPYNEQFF | TGTGCCAGCAGCTTGGATCCGGGGGGACCGTACAATGAGCAGTTCTTC | TRBV5-6 | TRBD2 | . | TRBJ2-1 | 16
CASSSGLATDTQYF | TGTGCCAGCAGCTCGGGACTAGCGACAGATACGCAGTATTTT | TRBV7-2 | TRBD2 | . | TRBJ2-3 | 14
CASAGGTGTDTQYF | TGTGCCAGCGCGGGAGGGACGGGCACAGATACGCAGTATTTT | TRBV6-5 | TRBD2 | . | TRBJ2-3 | 14
CASSLSATGFYNSPLHF | TGTGCCAGTAGTCTCTCCGCGACAGGATTCTATAATTCACCCCTCCACTTT | TRBV19 | . | few | TRBJ1-6 | 17
CASSPDLAGNYEQYF | TGTGCCAGCAGCCCTGACTTGGCCGGTAACTACGAGCAGTACTTC | TRBV3-1/TRBV3-2 | . | few | TRBJ2-7 | 15
CATSRDPGTGNYGYTF | TGTGCCACCAGCAGGGATCCTGGGACAGGGAACTATGGCTACACCTTC | TRBV15 | TRBD1 | . | TRBJ1-2 | 16
CASSETGWGSGNTIYF | TGTGCCAGCAGTGAGACAGGTTGGGGCTCTGGAAACACCATATATTTT | TRBV6-1 | . | . | TRBJ1-3 | 16
CASSAEALAGGRSEQFF | TGTGCCAGCAGCGCCGAAGCCCTAGCGGGGGGGAGGAGTGAGCAGTTCTTC | TRBV9 | TRBD2 | once | TRBJ2-1 | 17
CASSQDGIGGLTDTQYF | TGTGCCAGCAGCCAAGATGGGATCGGGGGACTCACAGATACGCAGTATTTT | TRBV3-1/TRBV3-2 | . | . | TRBJ2-3 | 17
CASSVDSHQPQHF | TGTGCCAGCAGCGTAGACAGTCATCAGCCCCAGCATTTT | TRBV9 | . | . | TRBJ1-5 | 13
CASSEGTNSGRGPDTQYF | TGTGCCAGCAGTGAAGGTACCAATAGCGGGAGGGGGCCAGATACGCAGTATTTT | TRBV2 | TRBD2 | . | TRBJ2-3 | 18
CASSATRDLDRANYGYTF | TGTGCCAGCAGCGCGACAAGAGATTTGGACAGGGCTAACTATGGCTACACCTTC | TRBV21-1 | . | . | TRBJ1-2 | 18
CASSLSSGGALEQFF | TGTGCCAGCAGTTTATCTAGCGGGGGGGCACTTGAGCAGTTCTTC | TRBV27 | TRBD2 | . | TRBJ2-1 | 15
CASSEAGGMVEGYTF | TGTGCCAGCAGTGAAGCGGGGGGGATGGTTGAGGGCTACACCTTC | TRBV2 | . | . | TRBJ1-2 | 15
CASSLEGGTADTEAFF | TGTGCCAGCAGCTTGGAGGGCGGGACGGCTGACACTGAAGCTTTCTTT | TRBV7-3 | . | . | TRBJ1-1 | 16
CAGTPGLAGGSYNEQFF | TGTGCCGGAACCCCGGGACTAGCGGGTGGTTCCTACAATGAGCAGTTCTTC | TRBV2 | TRBD2 | . | TRBJ2-1 | 17
CASSLFQRETQYF | TGCGCCAGCAGCTTGTTCCAGCGAGAGACCCAGTACTTC | TRBV5-1 | . | . | TRBJ2-5 | 13
CVWFKDPRGPSHNEQFF | TGTGTCTGGTTTAAAGACCCGCGGGGCCCTTCCCACAATGAGCAGTTCTTC | TRBV7-7 | . | . | TRBJ2-1 | 17
CASSPFSRRLAFF | TGTGCCAGCAGCCCCTTCTCCCGGAGGCTGGCTTTCTTT | TRBV14 | . | . | TRBJ1-1 | 13
CASSNAARNTEAFF | TGTGCCAGCAGCAACGCGGCGCGGAACACTGAAGCTTTCTTT | TRBV7-2 | . | . | TRBJ1-1 | 14
CASSLFPTGSLDEQYF | TGTGCCAGCAGCCTTTTCCCGACAGGGTCTCTGGACGAGCAGTACTTC | TRBV3-1/TRBV3-2 | TRBD1 | . | TRBJ2-7 | 16
CASSRGTGGQETQYF | TGTGCCAGCAGCCGGGGGACAGGGGGGCAAGAGACCCAGTACTTC | TRBV11-3 | TRBD1 | few | TRBJ2-5 | 15
CASNRGQFEGEQYF | TGTGCCAGCAATCGGGGACAGTTCGAAGGCGAGCAGTACTTC | TRBV2 | TRBD1 | . | TRBJ2-7 | 14
CASSWGPSSYNEQFF | TGCGCCAGCAGCTGGGGCCCGAGCTCCTACAATGAGCAGTTCTTC | TRBV5-1 | . | . | TRBJ2-1 | 15
CASSAPTGLETQYF | TGTGCCAGCAGTGCACCGACAGGGCTGGAGACCCAGTACTTC | TRBV2 | TRBD1 | . | TRBJ2-5 | 14
CASSPRTVSTYEQYF | TGTGCCAGCTCACCACGGACAGTGAGTACCTACGAGCAGTACTTC | TRBV18 | . | . | TRBJ2-7 | 15
CASSPDRGMNTEAFF | TGTGCCAGCTCACCTGACAGGGGGATGAACACTGAAGCTTTCTTT | TRBV18 | TRBD1 | . | TRBJ1-1 | 15
CSAGQANQPQHF | TGCAGCGCCGGACAGGCCAATCAGCCCCAGCATTTT | TRBV29-1 | TRBD1 | . | TRBJ1-5 | 12
CSASVGRLSSTDTQYF | TGCAGTGCTAGTGTTGGGCGTCTTTCTAGCACAGATACGCAGTATTTT | TRBV20-1 | . | once | TRBJ2-3 | 16
CASSPPVGQKGSYNEQFF | TGTGCCAGCTCACCACCCGTTGGACAAAAGGGGTCCTACAATGAGCAGTTCTTC | TRBV18 | . | . | TRBJ2-1 | 18
CASSERADTQYF | TGTGCCAGCAGCGAGCGTGCAGATACGCAGTATTTT | TRBV27 | . | . | TRBJ2-3 | 12
CASSPTRRGGEKDTQYF | TGTGCCAGCAGTCCGACACGGAGGGGCGGGGAAAAAGATACGCAGTATTTT | TRBV28 | . | . | TRBJ2-3 | 17
CASSVGDSFTGELFF | TGTGCCAGCAGCGTAGGGGACAGCTTCACCGGGGAGCTGTTTTTT | TRBV9 | TRBD1 | . | TRBJ2-2 | 15
CASSSVGVRRGGLSSYNEQFF | TGTGCCAGCAGTTCGGTCGGGGTTAGGCGTGGGGGCCTAAGCTCCTACAATGAGCAGTTCTTC | TRBV28 | . | . | TRBJ2-1 | 21
CASSEEYTRGGDTQYF | TGTGCCAGCAGTGAAGAGTACACCCGCGGAGGAGATACGCAGTATTTT | TRBV2 | . | . | TRBJ2-3 | 16
CASSSLAGATGANVLTF | TGTGCCAGCAGCTCCCTAGCGGGGGCAACTGGGGCCAACGTCCTGACTTTC | TRBV11-2 | TRBD2 | . | TRBJ2-6 | 17
CAWSLPSGFSYNSPLHF | TGTGCCTGGAGTTTACCTTCAGGTTTCTCCTATAATTCACCCCTCCACTTT | TRBV30 | . | . | TRBJ1-6 | 17
CASRETGIRGYTF | TGTGCCAGCAGGGAGACAGGGATCCGAGGCTACACCTTC | TRBV5-4 | TRBD1 | once | TRBJ1-2 | 13
CASSQIGGVGNQPQHF | TGTGCCAGCAGCCAAATCGGGGGTGTCGGCAATCAGCCCCAGCATTTT | TRBV7-9 | . | . | TRBJ1-5 | 16
CASRLFGDRTGELFF | TGTGCCAGCAGGCTCTTCGGGGATCGGACCGGGGAGCTGTTTTTT | TRBV27 | . | once | TRBJ2-2 | 15
CASSAGGSYNEQFF | TGCGCCAGCAGTGCGGGGGGCTCCTACAATGAGCAGTTCTTC | TRBV10-1 | TRBD2 | . | TRBJ2-1 | 14
CSVEGGTSLWDGYTF | TGCAGCGTTGAAGGGGGGACAAGCCTCTGGGATGGCTACACCTTC | TRBV29-1 | . | . | TRBJ1-2 | 15
CASSFYRGSGNTIYF | TGTGCCAGCAGCTTCTACAGGGGCTCTGGAAACACCATATATTTT | TRBV7-2 | TRBD1 | . | TRBJ1-3 | 15
CASSLTGYEQYF | TGTGCCAGCAGTTTGACAGGGTACGAGCAGTACTTC | TRBV28 | TRBD1 | many | TRBJ2-7 | 12
CASSLRGTSGGDTQYF | TGTGCCAGCAGCTTACGCGGGACTAGCGGGGGGGATACGCAGTATTTT | TRBV4-2 | TRBD2 | . | TRBJ2-3 | 16